This T cell receptor (beta chain) appears in the sequencing data of a study of OX40 agonist ivuxolimab in advanced cancers. Turning to the study itself: Partial responses occurred in Three dose-escalation patients, one with hepatocellular carcinoma and two with cutaneous melanoma. Study findings and constraints: Dose levels from 0.1 to 3.0 mg/kg saw CD4+ and CD8+ blood T cells expand clonally by week 6.

Clones were sequenced by immunoSEQ multiplex PCR, and TCRdb holds only the in-frame ones, with some missing. The data show approximately 45,000 clones, with nearly 90% seen just once and 18% held by the top ten. For this clone: Antigen: not known.

This sample comprised CD4+ or CD8+ T cells sorted from blood, obtained in a trial of the OX40 agonist ivuxolimab. The TCR originated in an adult with an advanced solid tumor such as melanoma, head and neck, liver or kidney cancer.

CDR3 region: CASSLIDRGANTGELFF. In DNA, the CDR3 is TGTGCCAGCAGCCTTATCGACAGGGGCGCGAACACCGGGGAGCTGTTTTTT. The chain couples TRBV9 to TRBJ2-2; TRBD1 matches at 8 bases. CDR3 size: 17 residues. The junction had 8 bases not matched to a gene; V was cut back by 4 bases and J by 0 bases. The germline gives CDR1 SGDLS, CDR2 YYNGEE.